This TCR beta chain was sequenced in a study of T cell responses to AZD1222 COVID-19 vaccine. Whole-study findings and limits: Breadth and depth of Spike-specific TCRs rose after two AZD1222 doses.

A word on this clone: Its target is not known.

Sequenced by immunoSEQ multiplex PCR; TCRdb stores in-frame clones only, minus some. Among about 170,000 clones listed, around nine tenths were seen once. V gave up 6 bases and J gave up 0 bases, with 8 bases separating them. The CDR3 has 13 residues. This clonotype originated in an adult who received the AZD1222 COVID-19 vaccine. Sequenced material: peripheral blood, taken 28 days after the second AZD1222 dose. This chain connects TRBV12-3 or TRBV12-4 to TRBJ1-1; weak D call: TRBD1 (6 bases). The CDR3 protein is CASSRQVNTEAFF. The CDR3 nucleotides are TGTGCCAGCAGCCGACAGGTGAACACTGAAGCTTTCTTT.